This T cell receptor (beta chain) was recorded in a study of T-cell reconstitution after alpha-beta-depleted transplantation in children. Unique molecular identifiers were used in preparing the TCRbeta library. One entry per CDR3 protein, called by TCRdb with MiXCR from the PCR reads. The sample includes about 200,000 distinct CDR3 sequences, 5.5% to 7% seen only once; the top ten take 4.5% to 6.5%. About this clonotype itself: What it recognizes is unknown.

The CDR3 extends over 15 amino acids. Trimming stripped 5 bases from V and 0 bases from J, with 11 bases between. The germline CDR1 and CDR2 sequences are SGHTA and FQGNSA. Study-wide results and limits: Several hundred graft clones that had expanded were reportedly the source of alpha-beta T cells about two months after transplant. From newly produced T cells came most of the T-cell counts and diversity one year after transplant. From surviving recipient T cells and thymic progenitors came the high day-60 TCRbeta diversity observed in some patients.

The sequences come from PBMCs, collected before TCRalphabeta/CD19-depleted stem cell transplant. This rearrangement joins TRBV7-2 to TRBJ1-5, with D possibly matching TRBD1 (5 bases). This TCR derives from a boy aged 2 to 10 with acute lymphoblastic leukemia, due to receive a stem cell transplant. This chain's CDR3 is CASSQTANSNQPQHF. In DNA form, the CDR3 reads TGTGCCAGCAGCCAGACAGCGAATAGCAATCAGCCCCAGCATTTT. The entire variable domain, with the rest obtained from reference TRBV7-2 and TRBJ1-5, is as follows: GAGVSQSPSNKVTEKGKDVELRCDPISGHTALYWYRQSLGQGLEFLIYFQGNSAPDKSGLPSDRFSAERTGGSVSTLTIQRTQQEDSAVYLCASSQTANSNQPQHFGDGTRLSIL.